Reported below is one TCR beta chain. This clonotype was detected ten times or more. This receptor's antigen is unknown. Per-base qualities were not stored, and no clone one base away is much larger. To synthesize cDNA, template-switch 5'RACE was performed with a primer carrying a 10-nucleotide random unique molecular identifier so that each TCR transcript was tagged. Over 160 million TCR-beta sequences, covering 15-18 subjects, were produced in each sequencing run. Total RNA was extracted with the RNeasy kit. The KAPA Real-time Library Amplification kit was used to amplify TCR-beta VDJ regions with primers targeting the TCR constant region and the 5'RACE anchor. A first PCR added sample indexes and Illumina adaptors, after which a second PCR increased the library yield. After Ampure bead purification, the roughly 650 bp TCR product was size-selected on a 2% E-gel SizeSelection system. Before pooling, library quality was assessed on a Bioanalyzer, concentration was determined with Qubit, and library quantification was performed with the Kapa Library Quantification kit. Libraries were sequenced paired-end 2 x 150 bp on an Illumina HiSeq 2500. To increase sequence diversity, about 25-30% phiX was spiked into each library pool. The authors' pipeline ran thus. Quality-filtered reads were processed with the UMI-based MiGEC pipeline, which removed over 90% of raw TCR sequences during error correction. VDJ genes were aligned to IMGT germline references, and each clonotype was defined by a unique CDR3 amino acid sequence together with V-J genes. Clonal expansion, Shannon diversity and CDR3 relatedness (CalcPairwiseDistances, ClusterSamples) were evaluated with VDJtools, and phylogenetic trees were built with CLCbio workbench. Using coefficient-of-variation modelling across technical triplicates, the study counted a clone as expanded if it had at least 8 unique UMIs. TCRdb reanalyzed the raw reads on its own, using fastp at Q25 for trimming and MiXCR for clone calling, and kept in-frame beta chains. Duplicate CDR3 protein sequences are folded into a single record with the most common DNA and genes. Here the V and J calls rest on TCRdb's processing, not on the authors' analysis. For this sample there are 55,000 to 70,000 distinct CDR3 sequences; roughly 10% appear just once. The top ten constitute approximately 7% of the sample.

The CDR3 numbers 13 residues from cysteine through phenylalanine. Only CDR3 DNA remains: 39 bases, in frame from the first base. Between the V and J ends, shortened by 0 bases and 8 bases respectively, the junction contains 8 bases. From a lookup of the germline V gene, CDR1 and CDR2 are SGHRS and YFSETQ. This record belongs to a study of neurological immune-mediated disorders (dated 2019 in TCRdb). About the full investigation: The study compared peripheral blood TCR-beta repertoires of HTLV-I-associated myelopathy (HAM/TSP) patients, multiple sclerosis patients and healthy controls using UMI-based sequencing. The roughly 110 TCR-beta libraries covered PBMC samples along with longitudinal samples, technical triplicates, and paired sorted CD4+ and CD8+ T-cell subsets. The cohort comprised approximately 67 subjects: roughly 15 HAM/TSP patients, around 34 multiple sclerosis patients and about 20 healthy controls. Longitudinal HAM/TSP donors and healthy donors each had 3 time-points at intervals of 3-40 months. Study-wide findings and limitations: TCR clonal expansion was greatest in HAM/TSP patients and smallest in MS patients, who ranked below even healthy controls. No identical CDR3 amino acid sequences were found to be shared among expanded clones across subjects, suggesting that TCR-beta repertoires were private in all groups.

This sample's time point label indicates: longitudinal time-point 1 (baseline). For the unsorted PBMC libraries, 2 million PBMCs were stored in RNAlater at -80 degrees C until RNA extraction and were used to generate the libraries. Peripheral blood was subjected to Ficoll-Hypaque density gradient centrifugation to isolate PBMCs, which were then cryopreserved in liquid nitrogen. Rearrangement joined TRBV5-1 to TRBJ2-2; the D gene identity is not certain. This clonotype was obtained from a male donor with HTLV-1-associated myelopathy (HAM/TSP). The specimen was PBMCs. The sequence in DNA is TGCGCCAGCAGCTTGGCCGGTAAAGGGGAGCTGTTTTTT. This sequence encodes CASSLAGKGELFF.